Reported below is one TCR beta chain. CDR1 MRHNA and CDR2 SNTAGT come from the germline V gene. The CDR3 has 15 amino acids. The V and J ends lost 3 bases and 0 bases respectively, with 10 bases between them. This specimen belongs to a study of neoadjuvant anti-PD-1 for oral cavity cancer. Blood libraries mostly used about 0.5 ug genomic DNA, six replicates each. Produced via immunoSEQ multiplex PCR; TCRdb's table is partial and in-frame only. This sample has approximately 43,000 clones; about three quarters occur once, and the top ten carry roughly 5%. Time point denoted: after neoadjuvant nivolumab, at surgical resection. These oral cavity squamous cell carcinomas were HPV-negative and locally advanced.

The rearrangement joins TRBV6-4 to TRBJ2-3; D gene unclear. The sequence was collected from a person between 40 and 79 years old with oral cavity squamous cell carcinoma. The material was PBMCs, obtained after nivolumab (anti-PD-1) treatment. CDR3 DNA sequence: TGTGCCAGCAGTGAGGGTCACCACAGCACAGATACGCAGTATTTT. This encodes CASSEGHHSTDTQYF.